This is a list of T cell receptor beta chains from one sample in a study of blood T cells in healthy people across ages. MiXCR, run by TCRdb on the 5' RACE reads, gives a single entry per CDR3 protein. The data hold just over 1 million distinct CDR3 sequences, with around 45% observed a single time. Specimen: blood. Receptors were obtained from an older woman in good health. The CDR3 runs from the conserved cysteine through the conserved F or W. The D gene is left open where the match is weak. Rows may omit the clone size; those that give it use once, few, many or a size class.

cdr3_aa cdr3_nt j_call v_call d_call clone_size
CASSLIEQFF TGTGCCAGCAGCTTAATAGAGCAGTTCTTC TRBJ2-1 TRBV11-2 . .
CASYGGLEQYF TGTGCCAGCTACGGCGGCCTCGAGCAGTACTTC TRBJ2-7 TRBV2 . .
CSASPGTSIEQYF TGCAGTGCCAGTCCAGGGACCTCTATCGAGCAGTACTTC TRBJ2-7 TRBV20-1 . few
CSAGGRADTQYF TGCAGCGCCGGAGGACGGGCAGATACGCAGTATTTT TRBJ2-3 TRBV29-1 . many
CAITAGLSDTQYF TGTGCCATCACGGCGGGACTCTCAGATACGCAGTATTTT TRBJ2-3 TRBV10-3 . few
CSARRRAGVGTDTQYF TGCAGTGCCCGGCGAAGAGCGGGAGTAGGTACAGATACGCAGTATTTT TRBJ2-3 TRBV20-1 TRBD2 .
CSATSVGQGAGSSYNEQFF TGCAGTGCTACCAGTGTGGGACAGGGGGCGGGCAGCTCCTACAATGAGCAGTTCTTC TRBJ2-1 TRBV20-1 TRBD1 few
CASGAMSSYNEQYF TGTGCCAGCGGGGCAATGAGCTCCTACAATGAGCAGTACTTC TRBJ2-7 TRBV2 . .
CASSQDLVGVRGDTQYF TGTGCCAGCAGCCAAGATCTTGTGGGAGTCCGGGGAGACACGCAGTATTTT TRBJ2-3 TRBV3-1 . .
CASSLDIPQPQHF TGTGCCAGCAGCTTAGACATACCTCAGCCCCAGCATTTT TRBJ1-5 TRBV7-2 . .
CASSSPSGGTVSNQPQHF TGTGCCAGCAGCTCTCCATCAGGGGGGACAGTTAGCAATCAGCCCCAGCATTTT TRBJ1-5 TRBV7-9 TRBD1 few
CASSVEGLQETQYF TGTGCCAGCAGCGTAGAGGGACTCCAAGAGACCCAGTACTTC TRBJ2-5 TRBV9 . .
CASTIGTGGFNEQFF TGTGCCAGCACCATTGGGACAGGGGGCTTCAATGAGCAGTTCTTC TRBJ2-1 TRBV7-9 TRBD1 .
CSARTLNLRLQGANTEAFF TGCAGTGCTAGAACTTTGAATCTTCGTTTGCAGGGCGCGAACACTGAAGCTTTCTTT TRBJ1-1 TRBV20-1 . .
CASSLMGGRGTEAFF TGTGCCAGCAGCCTGATGGGTGGGCGGGGCACTGAAGCTTTCTTT TRBJ1-1 TRBV4-2 . .
CASSLPLNPSAKNIQYF TGCGCCAGCAGCTTGCCTCTTAACCCTTCGGCCAAAAACATTCAGTACTTC TRBJ2-4 TRBV5-1 . few
CASSLKRPFDSPLHF TGCGCCAGCAGCTTGAAGAGGCCTTTTGATTCACCCCTCCACTTT TRBJ1-6 TRBV5-1 . .
CASSTGTSGSRETQYF TGTGCCAGCAGCACCGGGACTAGCGGGAGTAGAGAGACCCAGTACTTC TRBJ2-5 TRBV11-2 TRBD2 .
CASSYWGASNEKLFF TGTGCCAGCAGTTACTGGGGGGCATCAAATGAAAAACTGTTTTTT TRBJ1-4 TRBV6-5 . .
CASSRDRGINEQFF TGTGCCAGCAGCCGGGACAGGGGGATTAATGAGCAGTTCTTC TRBJ2-1 TRBV11-2 TRBD1 few
CASSHRSSGRITRYYNEQFF TGTGCCAGCAGCCACCGTAGTAGCGGGAGGATCACCCGCTACTACAATGAGCAGTTCTTC TRBJ2-1 TRBV14 TRBD2 .
CASSQDLGTAEQFF TGTGCCAGCAGCCAAGATCTAGGGACCGCCGAGCAGTTCTTC TRBJ2-1 TRBV14 . few